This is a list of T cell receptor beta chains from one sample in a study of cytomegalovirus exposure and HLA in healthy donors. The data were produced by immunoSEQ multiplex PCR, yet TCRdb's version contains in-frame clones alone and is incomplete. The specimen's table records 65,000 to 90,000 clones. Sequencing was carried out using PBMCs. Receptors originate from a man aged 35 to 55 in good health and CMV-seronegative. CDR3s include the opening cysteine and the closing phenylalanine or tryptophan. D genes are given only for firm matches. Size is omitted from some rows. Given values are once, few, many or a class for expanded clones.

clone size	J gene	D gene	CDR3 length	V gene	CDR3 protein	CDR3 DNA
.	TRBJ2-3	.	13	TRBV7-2	CASSLPVPYTQYF	TGTGCCAGCAGCTTACCAGTTCCGTATACGCAGTATTTT
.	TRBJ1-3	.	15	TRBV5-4	CASSMGTLSGNTIYF	TGTGCCAGCAGCATGGGAACCTTGAGTGGAAACACCATATATTTT
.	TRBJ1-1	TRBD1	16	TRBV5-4	CASSPRGQGEATEAFF	TGTGCCAGCAGCCCCCGGGGACAGGGCGAAGCTACTGAAGCTTTCTTT
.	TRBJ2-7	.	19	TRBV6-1	CASSEGGFIGRDLAYEQYF	TGTGCCAGCAGTGAAGGAGGTTTTATCGGGAGAGACCTAGCCTACGAGCAGTACTTC
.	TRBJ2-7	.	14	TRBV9	CASSVDQGTYEQYF	TGTGCCAGCAGCGTAGACCAGGGGACCTACGAGCAGTACTTC
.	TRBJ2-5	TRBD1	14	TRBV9	CASSTGQGQETQYF	TGTGCCAGCAGCACCGGACAGGGTCAAGAGACCCAGTACTTC
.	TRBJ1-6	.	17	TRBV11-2	CASSLGGQSSYNSPLHF	TGTGCCAGCAGCTTAGGAGGTCAGAGCTCCTATAATTCACCCCTCCACTTT
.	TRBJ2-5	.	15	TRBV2	CASRQGPLPQETQYF	TGTGCCAGCAGACAGGGACCTCTTCCCCAAGAGACCCAGTACTTC
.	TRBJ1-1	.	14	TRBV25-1	CASSEAGMNTEAFF	TGTGCCAGCAGTGAAGCAGGCATGAACACTGAAGCTTTCTTT
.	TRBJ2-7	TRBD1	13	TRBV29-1	CSVGRTGTYEQYF	TGCAGCGTGGGAAGGACAGGGACCTACGAGCAGTACTTC
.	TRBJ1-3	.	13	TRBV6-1	CASSERGRNTIYF	TGTGCCAGCAGTGAACGGGGGAGAAACACCATATATTTT
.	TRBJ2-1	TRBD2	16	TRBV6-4	CASSDSGRGGYNEQFF	TGTGCCAGCAGTGACTCGGGGCGGGGGGGTTACAATGAGCAGTTCTTC
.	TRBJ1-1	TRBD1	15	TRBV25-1	CASSPLDRVGTEAFF	TGTGCCAGCAGCCCTTTAGACAGGGTGGGCACTGAAGCTTTCTTT
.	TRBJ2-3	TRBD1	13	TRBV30	CASKGGSADTQYF	TGTGCCTCCAAAGGGGGCTCGGCAGATACGCAGTATTTT
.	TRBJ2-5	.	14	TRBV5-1	CASTLGRGQETQYF	TGCGCCAGCACACTCGGACGGGGACAAGAGACCCAGTACTTC
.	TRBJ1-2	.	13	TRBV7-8	CASTLGNNYGYTF	TGTGCCAGCACCCTCGGGAATAACTATGGCTACACCTTC
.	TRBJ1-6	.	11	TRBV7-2	CASSLNSPLHF	TGTGCCAGCAGCCTTAATTCACCCCTCCACTTT
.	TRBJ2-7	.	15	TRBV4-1	CASSQPTRGSYEQYF	TGCGCCAGCAGCCAACCCACACGCGGCTCCTACGAGCAGTACTTC
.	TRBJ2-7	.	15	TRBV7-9	CASSRLDWGFEEQYF	TGTGCCAGCAGCCGACTAGATTGGGGGTTCGAGGAGCAGTACTTC
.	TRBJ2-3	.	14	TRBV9	CASSPTGPAHTQYF	TGTGCCAGCAGCCCGACAGGTCCGGCGCATACGCAGTATTTT
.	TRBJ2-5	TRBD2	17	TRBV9	CASSPRLVAGGPETQYF	TGTGCCAGCAGCCCCCGGTTAGTAGCGGGGGGGCCGGAGACCCAGTACTTC
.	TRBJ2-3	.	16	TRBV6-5	CASSSEGDTSADTQYF	TGTGCCAGCAGTTCAGAGGGGGATACTAGCGCAGATACGCAGTATTTT
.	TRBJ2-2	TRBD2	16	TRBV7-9	CASSFGTSGTGGELFF	TGTGCCAGCAGCTTCGGGACTAGCGGTACGGGAGGGGAGCTGTTTTTT
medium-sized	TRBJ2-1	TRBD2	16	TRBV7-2	CASIYSGGVSYNEQFF	TGTGCCAGCATCTATAGCGGGGGGGTCTCCTACAATGAGCAGTTCTTC
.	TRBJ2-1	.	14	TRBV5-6	CASSLGRGDNEQFF	TGTGCCAGCAGCTTGGGCAGGGGAGACAATGAGCAGTTCTTC
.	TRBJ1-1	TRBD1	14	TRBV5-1	CASSPIQGDTEAFF	TGCGCCAGCAGCCCCATTCAGGGGGACACTGAAGCTTTCTTT
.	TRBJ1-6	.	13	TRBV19	CASGSSYNSPLHF	TGTGCCTCGGGGAGCTCCTATAATTCACCCCTCCACTTT